Detailed here is one T cell receptor beta chain. The sample comes from a study of control samples from healthy donors and cancer patients. Germline CDR1 and CDR2: SGHTS and YDEGEE. V dropped 5 bases and J dropped 3 bases, with 12 bases sitting between them. This CDR3 spans 13 amino acids. TCRdb's copy holds only in-frame clones and misses some; the assay was immunoSEQ multiplex PCR. Of 150,000 to 200,000 clones in the sample, approximately 92% are singletons; the top ten hold almost 1.5%. The rearrangement uses TRBV5-8 and TRBJ2-7; tentatively, D is TRBD1 or TRBD2 (5 bases each). The sequence was collected from a man aged 18 to 30 in good health. The sequenced sample was blood. The CDR3 nucleotides are TGTGCCAGCAGAGAGGTTGGGGGCTACGAGCAGTACTTC. Amino acid sequence: CASREVGGYEQYF.